This TCR beta chain stems from a study of blood T cell repertoires in COVID-19. About the study: From the United States, Italy and Spain came samples of acute and convalescent COVID-19. T cells, B-cell-depleted T cells, or PBMCs provided the cDNA or gDNA that served as material.

V was pared by 5 bases and J by 8 bases, with 18 bases between. CDR1 and CDR2 (germline): SGHTA, FQGNSA. The CDR3 is made up of 15 amino acids. As handled by the study authors: Amplification with reference gene primers provided the estimates of nucleated cell counts. Only in-frame clones appear in the TCRdb table, and some are missing; sequencing was by immunoSEQ multiplex PCR. Clone size and the V and J calls come from that table; the DNA yielded D and trimming. Found here are about 75,000 clones, roughly 78% of them singletons; the top ten hold roughly 5%. J is TRBJ1-4 and V is TRBV7-2; D gene uncertain. This clonotype was sampled from a woman of 80 years or more with active or convalescent COVID-19. The source material was peripheral blood. Written as DNA, the CDR3 is TGTGCCAGCAGCCCTACGATCGGGGATAGGGAAAAACTGTTTTTT. It codes for CASSPTIGDREKLFF.